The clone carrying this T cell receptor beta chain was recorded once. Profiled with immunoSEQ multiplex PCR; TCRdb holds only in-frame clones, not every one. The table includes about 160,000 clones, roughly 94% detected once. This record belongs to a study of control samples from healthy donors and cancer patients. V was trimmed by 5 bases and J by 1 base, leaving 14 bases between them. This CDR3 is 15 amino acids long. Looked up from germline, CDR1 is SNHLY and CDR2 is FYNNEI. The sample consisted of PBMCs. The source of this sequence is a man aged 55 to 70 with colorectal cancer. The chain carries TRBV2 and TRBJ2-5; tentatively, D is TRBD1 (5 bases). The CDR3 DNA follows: TGTGCCAGCAGTCTTCATCAGGGTATCCAAGAGACCCAGTACTTC. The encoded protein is CASSLHQGIQETQYF.